The source of this T cell receptor beta chain is a study of shared clonotypes between healthy human individuals. The V end was cut by 6 bases, the J end by 5 bases, with 20 bases between. Germline V gene data show CDR1 as SGHDT and CDR2 as YYEEEE. The CDR3 contains 15 residues. The authors ran the assay at deep level. Profiled with immunoSEQ multiplex PCR; TCRdb holds only in-frame clones, not every one. The sample has over 400,000 clones; roughly 80% are singletons. All donors were Caucasian adults living in Nashville, Tennessee. Source material: PBMCs. This clonotype was obtained from a woman in her thirties or forties in good health. Some clones in this sample may be carry-over from other donors' samples. This chain connects TRBV5-6 to TRBJ2-5, with D possibly being TRBD2 (5 bases). CDR3 DNA sequence: TGTGCCAGCAACCTGATGACACTCAGAGGGGAGACCCAGTACTTC. This gives the protein CASNLMTLRGETQYF.